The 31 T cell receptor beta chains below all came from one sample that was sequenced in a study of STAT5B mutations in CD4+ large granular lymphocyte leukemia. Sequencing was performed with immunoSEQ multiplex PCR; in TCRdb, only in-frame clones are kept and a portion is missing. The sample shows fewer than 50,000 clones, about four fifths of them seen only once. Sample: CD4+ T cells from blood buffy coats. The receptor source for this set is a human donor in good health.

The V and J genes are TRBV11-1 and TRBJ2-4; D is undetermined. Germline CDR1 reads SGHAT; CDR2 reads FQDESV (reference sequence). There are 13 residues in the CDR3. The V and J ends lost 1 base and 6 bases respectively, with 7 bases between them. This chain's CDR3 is CASSLGARNIQYF. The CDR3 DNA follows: TGTGCCAGCAGCTTAGGGGCCCGAAACATTCAGTACTTC.

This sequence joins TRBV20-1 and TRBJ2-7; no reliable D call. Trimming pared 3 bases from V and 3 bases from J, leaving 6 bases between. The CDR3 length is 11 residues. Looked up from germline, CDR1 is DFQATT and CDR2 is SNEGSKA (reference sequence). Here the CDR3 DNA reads TGCAGTGCTAGCCGCAACTACGAGCAGTACTTC. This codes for CSASRNYEQYF.

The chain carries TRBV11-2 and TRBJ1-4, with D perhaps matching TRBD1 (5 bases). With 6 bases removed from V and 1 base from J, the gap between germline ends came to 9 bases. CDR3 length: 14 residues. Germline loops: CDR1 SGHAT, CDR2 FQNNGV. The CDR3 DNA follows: TGTGCCAGCAGTCCGGGGGGAACTAATGAAAAACTGTTTTTT. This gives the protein CASSPGGTNEKLFF.

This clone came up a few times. The CDR3 sequence is CASSAYSQGDSPLHF. The CDR3 coding sequence is TGTGCCAGCAGCGCCTACTCACAGGGAGATTCACCCCTCCACTTT. This rearrangement joins TRBV9 to TRBJ1-6; TRBD1 is a possible D gene (6 bases). Trimming left V 3 bases short and J 8 bases short, with 15 bases between. The germline gives CDR1 SGDLS, CDR2 YYNGEE. The length of the CDR3 is 15 residues.

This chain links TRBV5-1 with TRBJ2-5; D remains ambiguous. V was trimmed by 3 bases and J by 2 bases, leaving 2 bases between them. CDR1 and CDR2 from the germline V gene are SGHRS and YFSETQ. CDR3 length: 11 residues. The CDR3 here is CASSYQETQYF. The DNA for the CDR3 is TGCGCCAGCAGCTATCAAGAGACCCAGTACTTC.

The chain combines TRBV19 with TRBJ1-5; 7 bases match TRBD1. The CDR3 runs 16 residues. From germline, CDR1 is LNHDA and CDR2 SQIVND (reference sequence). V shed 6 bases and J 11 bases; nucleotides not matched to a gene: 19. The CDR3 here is CASSRTLSGPQGAQHF. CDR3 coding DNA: TGTGCCAGTAGCCGAACCCTTTCAGGACCCCAGGGGGCCCAGCATTTT. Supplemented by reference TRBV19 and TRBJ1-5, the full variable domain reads DGGITQSPKYLFRKEGQNVTLSCEQNLNHDAMYWYRQDPGQGLRLIYYSQIVNDFQKGDIAEGYSVSREKKESFPLTVTSAQKNPTAFYLCASSRTLSGPQGAQHFGDGTRLSIL.

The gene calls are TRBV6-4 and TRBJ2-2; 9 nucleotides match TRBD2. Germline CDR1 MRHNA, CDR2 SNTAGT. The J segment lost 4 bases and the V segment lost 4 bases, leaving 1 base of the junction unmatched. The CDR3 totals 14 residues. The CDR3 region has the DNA TGTGCCAGCAGTGGACTAGCGGCCACCGGGGAGCTGTTTTTT. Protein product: CASSGLAATGELFF.

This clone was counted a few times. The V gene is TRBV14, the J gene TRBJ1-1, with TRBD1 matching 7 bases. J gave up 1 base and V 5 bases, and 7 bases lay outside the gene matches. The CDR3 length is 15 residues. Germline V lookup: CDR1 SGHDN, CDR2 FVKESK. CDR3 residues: CASSSGQKKNTEAFF. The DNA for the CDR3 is TGTGCCAGCAGCTCGGGACAGAAGAAGAACACTGAAGCTTTCTTT.

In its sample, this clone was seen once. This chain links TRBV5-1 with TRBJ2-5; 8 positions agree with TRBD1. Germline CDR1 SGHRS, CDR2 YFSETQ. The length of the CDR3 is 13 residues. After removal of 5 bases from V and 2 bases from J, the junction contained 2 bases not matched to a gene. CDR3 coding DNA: TGCGCCAGCAGACAGGGGGATCAAGAGACCCAGTACTTC. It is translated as CASRQGDQETQYF.

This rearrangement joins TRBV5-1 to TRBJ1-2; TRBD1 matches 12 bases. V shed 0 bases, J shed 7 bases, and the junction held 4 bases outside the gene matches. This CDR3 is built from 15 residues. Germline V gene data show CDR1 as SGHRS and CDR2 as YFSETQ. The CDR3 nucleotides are TGCGCCAGCAGCTTGGGCGGGACAGGGGGCTTTGGCTACACCTTC. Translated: CASSLGGTGGFGYTF.

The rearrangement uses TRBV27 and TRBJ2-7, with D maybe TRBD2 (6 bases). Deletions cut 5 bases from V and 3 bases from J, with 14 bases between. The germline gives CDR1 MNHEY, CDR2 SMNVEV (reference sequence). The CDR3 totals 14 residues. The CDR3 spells CASSLLGGNYEQYF. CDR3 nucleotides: TGTGCCAGCAGTCTCCTGGGGGGTAACTACGAGCAGTACTTC.

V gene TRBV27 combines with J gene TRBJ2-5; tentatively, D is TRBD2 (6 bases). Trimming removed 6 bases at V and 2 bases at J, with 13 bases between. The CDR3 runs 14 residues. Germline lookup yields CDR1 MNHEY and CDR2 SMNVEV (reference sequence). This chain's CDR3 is CASRGKRAQETQYF. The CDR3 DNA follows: TGTGCCAGCAGGGGAAAGCGGGCACAAGAGACCCAGTACTTC.

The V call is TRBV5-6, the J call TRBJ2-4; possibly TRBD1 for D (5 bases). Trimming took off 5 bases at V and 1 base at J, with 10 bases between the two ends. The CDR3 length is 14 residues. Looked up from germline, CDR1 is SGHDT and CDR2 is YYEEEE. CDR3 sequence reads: CASSSSGAKNIQYF. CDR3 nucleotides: TGTGCCAGCAGTTCGTCAGGGGCCAAAAACATTCAGTACTTC.

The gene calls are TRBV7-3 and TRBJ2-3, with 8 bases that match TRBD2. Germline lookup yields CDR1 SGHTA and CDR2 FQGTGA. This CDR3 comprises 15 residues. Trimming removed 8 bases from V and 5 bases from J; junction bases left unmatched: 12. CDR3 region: CASQRSGGRGDTQYF. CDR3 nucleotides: TGTGCCAGCCAACGAAGCGGGGGCCGGGGAGATACGCAGTATTTT.

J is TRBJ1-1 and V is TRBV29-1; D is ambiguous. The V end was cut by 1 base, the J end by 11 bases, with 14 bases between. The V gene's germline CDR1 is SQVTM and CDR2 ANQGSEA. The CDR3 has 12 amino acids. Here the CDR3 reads CSVEGGQVGAFF. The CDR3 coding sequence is TGCAGCGTTGAAGGAGGGCAGGTGGGGGCTTTCTTT.

CDR3 nucleotide sequence: TGTGCCTGGAGTGTACAAGGGAGCGGCTACACCTTC. Residues: CAWSVQGSGYTF. The genes are TRBV30 and TRBJ1-2; D unclear. The CDR3 consists of 12 residues. The germline CDR1 and CDR2 sequences are GTSNPN and SVGIG (reference sequence). Trimming took 0 bases from V and 8 from J, leaving 10 bases between them.

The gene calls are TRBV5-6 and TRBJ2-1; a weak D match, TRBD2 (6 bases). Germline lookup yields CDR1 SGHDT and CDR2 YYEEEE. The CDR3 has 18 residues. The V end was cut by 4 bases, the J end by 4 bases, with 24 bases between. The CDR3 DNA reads TGTGCCAGCAGCACAATAACGGGACCTAACGGGAGATACAATGAGCAGTTCTTC. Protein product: CASSTITGPNGRYNEQFF.

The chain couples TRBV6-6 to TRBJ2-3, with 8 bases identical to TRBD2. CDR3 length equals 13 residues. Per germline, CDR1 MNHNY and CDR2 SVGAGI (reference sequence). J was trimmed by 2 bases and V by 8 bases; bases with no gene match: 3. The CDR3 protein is CASGSGATDTQYF. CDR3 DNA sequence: TGTGCCAGCGGTAGCGGGGCCACAGATACGCAGTATTTT.

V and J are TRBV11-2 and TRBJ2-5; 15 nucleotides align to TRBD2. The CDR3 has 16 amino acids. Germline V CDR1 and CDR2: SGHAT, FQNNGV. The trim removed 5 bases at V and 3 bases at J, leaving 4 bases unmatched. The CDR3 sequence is CASSQRTSGGEETQYF. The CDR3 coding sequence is TGTGCCAGCAGCCAACGGACTAGCGGGGGGGAAGAGACCCAGTACTTC.

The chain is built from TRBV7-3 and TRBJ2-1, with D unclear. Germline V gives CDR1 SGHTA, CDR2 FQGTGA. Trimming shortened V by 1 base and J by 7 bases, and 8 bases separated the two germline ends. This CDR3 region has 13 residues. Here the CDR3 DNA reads TGTGCCAGCAGCTTAAGGGGTAGGAATGAGCAGTTCTTC. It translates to CASSLRGRNEQFF.

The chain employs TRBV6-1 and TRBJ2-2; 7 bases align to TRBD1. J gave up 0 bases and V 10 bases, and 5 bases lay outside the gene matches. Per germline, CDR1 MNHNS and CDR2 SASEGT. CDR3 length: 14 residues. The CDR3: CATWTGANTGELFF. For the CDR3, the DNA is TGTGCCACTTGGACAGGCGCGAACACCGGGGAGCTGTTTTTT.

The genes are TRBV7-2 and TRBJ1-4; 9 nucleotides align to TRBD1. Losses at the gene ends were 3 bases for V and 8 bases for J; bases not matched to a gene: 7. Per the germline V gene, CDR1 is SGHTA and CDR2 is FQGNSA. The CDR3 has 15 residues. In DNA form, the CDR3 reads TGTGCCAGCAGCTTTCAGGGACAGGGTGAAGAAAAACTGTTTTTT. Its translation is CASSFQGQGEEKLFF.

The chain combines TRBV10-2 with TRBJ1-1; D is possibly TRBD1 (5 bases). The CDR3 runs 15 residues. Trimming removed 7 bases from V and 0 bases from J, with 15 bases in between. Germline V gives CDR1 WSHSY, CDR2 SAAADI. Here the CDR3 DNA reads TGCGCCAGCAACGAAAGAGGGGAGATGAACACTGAAGCTTTCTTT. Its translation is CASNERGEMNTEAFF.

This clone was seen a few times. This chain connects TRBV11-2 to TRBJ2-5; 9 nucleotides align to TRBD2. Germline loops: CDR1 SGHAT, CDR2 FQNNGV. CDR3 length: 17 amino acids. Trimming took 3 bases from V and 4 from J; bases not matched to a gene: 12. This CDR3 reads CASSLVGGRAGGETQYF. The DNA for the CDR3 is TGTGCCAGCAGCTTGGTTGGCGGGAGGGCCGGTGGAGAGACCCAGTACTTC.

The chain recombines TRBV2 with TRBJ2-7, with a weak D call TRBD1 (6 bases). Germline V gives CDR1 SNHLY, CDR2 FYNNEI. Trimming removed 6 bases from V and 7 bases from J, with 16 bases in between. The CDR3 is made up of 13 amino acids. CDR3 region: CASRSDTGYEQYF. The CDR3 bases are TGTGCCAGCAGGTCGGACACAGGGTATGAGCAGTACTTC.

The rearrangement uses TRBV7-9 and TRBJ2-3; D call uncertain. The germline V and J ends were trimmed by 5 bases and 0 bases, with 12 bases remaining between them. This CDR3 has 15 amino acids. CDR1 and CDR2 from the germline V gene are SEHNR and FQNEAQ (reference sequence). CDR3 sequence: CASSTLLGSTDTQYF. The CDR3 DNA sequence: TGTGCCAGCAGCACGCTGTTGGGGAGCACAGATACGCAGTATTTT.

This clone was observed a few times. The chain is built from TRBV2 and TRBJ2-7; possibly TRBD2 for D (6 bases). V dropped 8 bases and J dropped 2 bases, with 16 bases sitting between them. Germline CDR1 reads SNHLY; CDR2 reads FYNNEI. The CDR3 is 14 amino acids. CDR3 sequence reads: CASHKDGGTYEQYF. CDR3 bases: TGTGCCAGCCACAAGGACGGGGGAACCTACGAGCAGTACTTC.

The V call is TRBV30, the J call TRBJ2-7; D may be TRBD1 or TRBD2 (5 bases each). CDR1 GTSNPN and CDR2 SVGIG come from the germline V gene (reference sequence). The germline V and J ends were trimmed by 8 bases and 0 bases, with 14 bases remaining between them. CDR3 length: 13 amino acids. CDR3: CAGRTGLSYEQYF. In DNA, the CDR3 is TGTGCCGGACGTACGGGGCTCTCCTACGAGCAGTACTTC.

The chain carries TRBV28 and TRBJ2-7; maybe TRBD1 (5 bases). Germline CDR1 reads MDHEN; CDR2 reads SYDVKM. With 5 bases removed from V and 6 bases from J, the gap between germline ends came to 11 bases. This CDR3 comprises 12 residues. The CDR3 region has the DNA TGTGCCAGCAGTCCCCGACAGCTCGAGCAGTACTTC. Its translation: CASSPRQLEQYF.

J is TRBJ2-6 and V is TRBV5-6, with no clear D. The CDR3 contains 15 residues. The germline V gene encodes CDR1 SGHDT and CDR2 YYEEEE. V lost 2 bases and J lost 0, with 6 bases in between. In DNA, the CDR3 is TGTGCCAGCAGCTTTACGAGCTCTGGGGCCAACGTCCTGACTTTC. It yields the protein CASSFTSSGANVLTF.

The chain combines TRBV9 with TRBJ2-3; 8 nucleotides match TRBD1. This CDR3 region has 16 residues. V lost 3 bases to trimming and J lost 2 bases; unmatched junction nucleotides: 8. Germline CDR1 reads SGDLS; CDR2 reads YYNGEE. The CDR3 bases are TGTGCCAGCAGCGGAGTACAGGGGGGAACCACAGATACGCAGTATTTT. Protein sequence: CASSGVQGGTTDTQYF.